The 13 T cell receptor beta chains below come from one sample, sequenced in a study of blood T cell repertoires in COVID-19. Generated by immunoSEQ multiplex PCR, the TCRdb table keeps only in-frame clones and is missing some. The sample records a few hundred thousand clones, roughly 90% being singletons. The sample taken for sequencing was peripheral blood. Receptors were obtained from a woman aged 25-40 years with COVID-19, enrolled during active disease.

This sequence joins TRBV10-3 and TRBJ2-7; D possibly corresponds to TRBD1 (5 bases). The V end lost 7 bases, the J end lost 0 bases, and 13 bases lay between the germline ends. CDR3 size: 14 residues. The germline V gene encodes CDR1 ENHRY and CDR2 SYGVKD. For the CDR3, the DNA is TGTGCCATCACCCCGACAGCGAGCTCCTACGAGCAGTACTTC. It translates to CAITPTASSYEQYF.

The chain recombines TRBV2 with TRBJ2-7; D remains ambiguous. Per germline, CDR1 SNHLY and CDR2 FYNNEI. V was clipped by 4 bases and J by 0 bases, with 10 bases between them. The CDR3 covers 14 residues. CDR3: CASSGRIYSYEQYF. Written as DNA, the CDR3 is TGTGCCAGCAGTGGCAGGATTTACTCCTACGAGCAGTACTTC.

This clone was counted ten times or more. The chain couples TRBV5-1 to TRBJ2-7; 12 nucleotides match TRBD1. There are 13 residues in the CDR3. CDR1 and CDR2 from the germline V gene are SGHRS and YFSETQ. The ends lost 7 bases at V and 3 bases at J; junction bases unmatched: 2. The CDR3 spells CASGTGGVYEQYF. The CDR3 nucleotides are TGCGCCAGCGGGACAGGGGGCGTCTACGAGCAGTACTTC.

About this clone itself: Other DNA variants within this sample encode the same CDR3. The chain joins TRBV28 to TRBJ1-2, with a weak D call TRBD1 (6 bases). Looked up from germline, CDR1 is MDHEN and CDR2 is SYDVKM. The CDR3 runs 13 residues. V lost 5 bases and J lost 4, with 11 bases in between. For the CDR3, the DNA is TGTGCCAGCAGTCCCGACAGGTTCTATGGCTACACCTTC. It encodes CASSPDRFYGYTF.

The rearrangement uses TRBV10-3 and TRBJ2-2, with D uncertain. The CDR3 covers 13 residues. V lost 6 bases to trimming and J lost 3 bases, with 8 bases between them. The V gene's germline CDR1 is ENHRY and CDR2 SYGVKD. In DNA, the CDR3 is TGTGCCATCAGGAGACTCGACACCGGGGAGCTGTTTTTT. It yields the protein CAIRRLDTGELFF.

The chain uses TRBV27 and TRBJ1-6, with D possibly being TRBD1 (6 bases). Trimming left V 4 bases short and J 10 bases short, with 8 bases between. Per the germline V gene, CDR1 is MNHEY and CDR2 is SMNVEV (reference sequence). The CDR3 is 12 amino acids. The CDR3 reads CASSYRDSPLHF. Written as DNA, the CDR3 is TGTGCCAGCAGTTACAGGGACTCACCCCTCCACTTT.

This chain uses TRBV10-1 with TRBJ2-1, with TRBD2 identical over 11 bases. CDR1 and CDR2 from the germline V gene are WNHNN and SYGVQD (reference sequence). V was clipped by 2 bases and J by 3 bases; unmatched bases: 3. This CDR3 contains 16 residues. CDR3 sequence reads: CASSEVTSGSYNEQFF. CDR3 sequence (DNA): TGCGCCAGCAGTGAGGTAACTAGCGGGAGCTACAATGAGCAGTTCTTC.

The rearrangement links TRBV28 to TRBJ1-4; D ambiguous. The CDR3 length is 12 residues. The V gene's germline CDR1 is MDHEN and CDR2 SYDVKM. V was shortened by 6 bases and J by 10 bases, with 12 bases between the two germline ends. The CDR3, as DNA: TGTGCCAGCAGCCAACAACCTGGAAAACTGTTTTTT. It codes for CASSQQPGKLFF.

The CDR3 DNA sequence: TGTGCCACCAGTGATCCGACACCCAGCACAGATACGCAGTATTTT. This encodes CATSDPTPSTDTQYF. V is TRBV24-1 and J is TRBJ2-3; D ambiguous. There are 15 residues in the CDR3. Germline CDR1 reads KGHDR; CDR2 reads SFDVKD. V lost 3 bases and J lost 0, with 9 bases in between.

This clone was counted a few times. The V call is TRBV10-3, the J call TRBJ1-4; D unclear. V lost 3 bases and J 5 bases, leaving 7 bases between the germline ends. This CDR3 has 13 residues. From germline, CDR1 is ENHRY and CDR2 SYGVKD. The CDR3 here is CAISDRPNEKLFF. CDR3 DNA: TGTGCCATCAGTGACAGGCCGAATGAAAAACTGTTTTTT.

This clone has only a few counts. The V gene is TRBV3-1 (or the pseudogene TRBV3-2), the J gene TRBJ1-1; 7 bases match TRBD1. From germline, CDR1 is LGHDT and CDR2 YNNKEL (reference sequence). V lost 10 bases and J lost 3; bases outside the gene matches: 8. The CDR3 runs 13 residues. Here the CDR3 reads CATGQDLYTEAFF. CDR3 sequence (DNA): TGTGCCACAGGACAGGATCTTTACACTGAAGCTTTCTTT.

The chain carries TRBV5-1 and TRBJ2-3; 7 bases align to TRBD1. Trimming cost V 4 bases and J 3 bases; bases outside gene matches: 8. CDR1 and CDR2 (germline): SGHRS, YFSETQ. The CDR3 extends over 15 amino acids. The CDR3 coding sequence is TGCGCCAGCAGCAATCACAGGGGTGGGACAGATACGCAGTATTTT. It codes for CASSNHRGGTDTQYF.

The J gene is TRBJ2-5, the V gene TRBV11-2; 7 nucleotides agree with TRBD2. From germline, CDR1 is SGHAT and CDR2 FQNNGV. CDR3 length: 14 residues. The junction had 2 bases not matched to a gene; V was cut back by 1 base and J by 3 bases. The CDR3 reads CASSLGAGEETQYF. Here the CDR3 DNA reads TGTGCCAGCAGCTTAGGGGCGGGGGAAGAGACCCAGTACTTC.